The clone carrying this T cell receptor beta chain was seen a handful of times. Enrollment of patients from Seattle took place during active infection, with longitudinal follow-up. These data originate in a study of blood T cell repertoires in COVID-19. In the study overall: Samples representing acute and convalescent COVID-19 were sourced from the United States, Italy and Spain.

Source study methods: Estimation of nucleated cell counts was performed using reference gene primer amplification. The assay was immunoSEQ multiplex PCR, and TCRdb's table has in-frame clones only and misses some. V, J and clone size are taken as reported in that table, and D and trimming were inferred from the DNA itself. The repertoire consists of roughly 200,000 clones, with about four fifths occurring once and the leading ten covering around 5.9%. The source material was peripheral blood. The clonotype originates from a woman aged 40 to 55 with COVID-19, enrolled during active disease.

Here the CDR3 reads CASRYPQGGIDEQYF. CDR3 coding DNA: TGTGCCAGCAGATACCCCCAGGGGGGTATAGACGAGCAGTACTTC. This rearrangement joins TRBV6-6 to TRBJ2-7, with D perhaps matching TRBD1 (7 bases). This CDR3 spans 15 amino acids. CDR1 is MNHNY and CDR2 is SVGAGI in the germline V gene (reference sequence). Trimming cost V 6 bases and J 5 bases, with 20 bases left between them.